A single sample is the source of the 25 T cell receptor beta chains below, sequenced in a study of siplizumab effects on memory and regulatory T cells. Clones were sequenced by immunoSEQ multiplex PCR, and TCRdb holds only the in-frame ones, with some missing. The sample has about 70,000 clones; about 90% are singletons. The sample taken for sequencing was Tregs sorted from blood. The receptors derive from a human donor in good health.

The J gene is TRBJ2-1, the V gene TRBV9; 12 bases align to TRBD2. J lost 6 bases, V lost 4 bases, and 11 bases had no gene match. CDR1 and CDR2 from the germline V gene are SGDLS and YYNGEE. This CDR3 contains 17 residues. For the CDR3, the DNA is TGTGCCAGCAGCAGACTAGCGGGAGTTGGATTCGGCAATGAGCAGTTCTTC. It translates to CASSRLAGVGFGNEQFF.

The V gene is TRBV5-1, the J gene TRBJ2-1, with 12 bases that match TRBD2. The germline CDR1 and CDR2 sequences are SGHRS and YFSETQ. The V gene end was trimmed by 4 bases and the J gene end by 5 bases; junction bases not matched to a gene: 7. This CDR3 region has 16 residues. The DNA of the CDR3 is TGCGCCAGCAGCCCCACTAGCGGGAGGATCCACAATGAGCAGTTCTTC. Protein: CASSPTSGRIHNEQFF. The whole variable domain, remainder taken from reference TRBV5-1 and TRBJ2-1, is KAGVTQTPRYLIKTRGQQVTLSCSPISGHRSVSWYQQTPGQGLQFLFEYFSETQRNKGNFPGRFSGRQFSNSRSEMNVSTLELGDSALYLCASSPTSGRIHNEQFFGPGTRLTVL.

The chain is built from TRBV2 and TRBJ2-1; a possible D gene is TRBD2 (6 bases). The CDR3 is made up of 16 amino acids. Between the trimmed V and J ends, which lost 7 bases and 0 bases, there was a span of 16 bases. Germline CDR1 and CDR2: SNHLY and FYNNEI. This CDR3 is CASTGSTGLSYNEQFF. DNA for the CDR3: TGTGCCAGCACGGGTTCGACGGGACTCTCCTACAATGAGCAGTTCTTC.

The chain links TRBV29-1 to TRBJ2-1; D is uncertain. The CDR3 extends over 11 amino acids. The germline gives CDR1 SQVTM, CDR2 ANQGSEA. Trimming removed 4 bases at V and 6 bases at J, with 7 bases between. The CDR3: CSVAAANEQFF. DNA of the CDR3: TGCAGCGTTGCGGCAGCCAATGAGCAGTTCTTC.

The V call is TRBV5-1, the J call TRBJ2-5, with D perhaps being TRBD1 or TRBD2 (5 bases each). Germline V gene sequence: CDR1 SGHRS, CDR2 YFSETQ. The CDR3 sequence is 16 residues long. V was pared by 0 bases and J by 5 bases, with 17 bases between. CDR3 bases: TGCGCCAGCAGCTTGGCCTCCGGGACCCAAGGGGAGACCCAGTACTTC. As protein: CASSLASGTQGETQYF.

This rearrangement joins TRBV7-9 to TRBJ1-2; D is uncertain. Germline CDR1 is SEHNR and CDR2 is FQNEAQ (reference sequence). CDR3 length: 12 residues. Trimming removed 2 bases at V and 6 bases at J, with 7 bases between. The CDR3 reads CASSLRRDGYTF. CDR3 nucleotides: TGTGCCAGCAGCTTAAGACGGGATGGCTACACCTTC.

The genes are TRBV28 and TRBJ1-3; 8 bases are a match to TRBD1. This CDR3 is built from 19 residues. The V gene end was trimmed by 6 bases and the J gene end by 0 bases; junction bases not matched to a gene: 16. Per the germline V gene, CDR1 is MDHEN and CDR2 is SYDVKM. The CDR3 nucleotides read TGTGCCAGCAGGAACCCGACCCCTGGGGACAGGCGCTCTGGAAACACCATATATTTT. It specifies CASRNPTPGDRRSGNTIYF.

CDR3 sequence: CASSPPGRLYEQYF. The CDR3 DNA sequence: TGTGCCAGCAGCCCCCCAGGAAGGCTATACGAGCAGTACTTC. The chain has TRBV11-3 and TRBJ2-7; D is unresolved. This CDR3 is 14 amino acids long. Germline CDR1 reads SGHNT; CDR2 reads YENEEA. V was shortened by 5 bases and J by 4 bases, with 15 bases between the two germline ends.

This clone was seen a single time. The chain has TRBV6-1 and TRBJ1-2; 7 nucleotides match TRBD1. The CDR3 extends over 14 amino acids. Germline CDR1 is MNHNS and CDR2 is SASEGT. J gave up 0 bases and V 9 bases, and 7 bases lay outside the gene matches. CDR3 nucleotide sequence: TGTGCCAGAAAAAACAGGGGACCTAACTATGGCTACACCTTC. Protein sequence: CARKNRGPNYGYTF.

This chain links TRBV29-1 with TRBJ1-5, with unresolved D. This CDR3 has 13 residues. The V end lost 3 bases, the J end lost 3 bases, and 9 bases lay between the germline ends. Germline V gives CDR1 SQVTM, CDR2 ANQGSEA. CDR3 amino acids: CSVDEGNNQPQHF. The DNA for the CDR3 is TGCAGCGTTGACGAGGGAAACAATCAGCCCCAGCATTTT.

The V gene is TRBV27, the J gene TRBJ2-1, with D tentatively TRBD1 or TRBD2 (6 bases each). V was clipped by 4 bases and J by 9 bases, with 16 bases between them. The CDR3 is 14 amino acids. Germline assignment: CDR1 MNHEY and CDR2 SMNVEV (reference sequence). As DNA, the CDR3 is TGTGCCAGCAGTTCCAACAGAGGGGGGTTTGAGCAGTTCTTC. This translates into CASSSNRGGFEQFF.

Only one count was recorded for this clone. CDR3 amino acids: CASSFYTSGSSYEQYF. CDR3 DNA: TGTGCCAGCAGCTTCTATACTAGCGGGAGCTCCTACGAGCAGTACTTC. This chain connects TRBV5-6 to TRBJ2-7; the match to TRBD2 covers 11 bases. Germline loops: CDR1 SGHDT, CDR2 YYEEEE. The J segment lost 0 bases and the V segment lost 2 bases, leaving 4 bases of the junction unmatched. The CDR3 contains 16 residues.

The V call is TRBV4-3, the J call TRBJ2-3; 7 nucleotides match TRBD2. The CDR3 covers 14 residues. Trimming took 0 bases from V and 4 from J; bases not matched to a gene: 1. The germline CDR1 and CDR2 sequences are LGHNA and YSLEER. The CDR3 DNA reads TGCGCCAGCAGCCAAGAGGCGGGAGCAGATACGCAGTATTTT. As protein: CASSQEAGADTQYF.

This clone has just one count. In nucleotides, the CDR3 is TGTGCCAGCAGTCTACTAGGGGGGAACACTGAAGCTTTCTTT. This codes for CASSLLGGNTEAFF. V gene TRBV6-5 combines with J gene TRBJ1-1; TRBD1 is a possible D gene (6 bases). From germline, CDR1 is MNHEY and CDR2 SVGAGI. The CDR3 length is 14 residues. V lost 5 bases to trimming and J lost 1 base, with 11 bases between them.

This clone occurred once. This chain connects TRBV6-1 to TRBJ1-4, with a possible D match to TRBD1 (6 bases). V shed 8 bases and J shed 6 bases, with 16 bases lying between them. This CDR3 comprises 14 residues. The germline V gene encodes CDR1 MNHNS and CDR2 SASEGT. In DNA, the CDR3 is TGTGCCAGCGGGGGCCGGGGGAAAGATGAAAAACTGTTTTTT. It codes for CASGGRGKDEKLFF.

The chain combines TRBV18 with TRBJ1-2, with 7 bases aligning to TRBD1. The germline V gene encodes CDR1 KGHSH and CDR2 LQKENI. CDR3 length: 13 residues. The V gene end was trimmed by 3 bases and the J gene end by 4 bases; junction bases not matched to a gene: 2. CDR3 amino acids: CASSPSGGYGYTF. CDR3 DNA: TGTGCCAGCTCACCGTCAGGGGGCTATGGCTACACCTTC.

This chain connects TRBV6-5 to TRBJ2-5; TRBD1 is a possible D gene (6 bases). The tail of the sequence fits TRBJ2-7 better, so the J call may be wrong. Germline V gene lookup returns CDR1 MNHEY and CDR2 SVGAGI. The CDR3 totals 14 residues. CDR3 sequence (DNA): TGTGCCAGCAGTTCCGGGACACCCGCCTACGAGCAGTACTTC. It specifies CASSSGTPAYEQYF.

The chain combines TRBV7-2 with TRBJ1-2, with D possibly being TRBD1 (6 bases). Germline V gives CDR1 SGHTA, CDR2 FQGNSA. The CDR3 extends over 16 amino acids. The germline V and J ends were trimmed by 1 base and 2 bases, with 14 bases remaining between them. The CDR3 loop reads CASSLDRNRVNYGYTF. The CDR3 DNA reads TGTGCCAGCAGCTTAGACCGGAACAGGGTGAACTATGGCTACACCTTC.

Here the CDR3 DNA reads TGTGCCAGCAGGCTACTTGGGACAGGAAACACTGAAGCTTTCTTT. It codes for CASRLLGTGNTEAFF. The chain carries TRBV5-4 and TRBJ1-1, with TRBD1 identical over 8 bases. Germline V gene data show CDR1 as SGHNT and CDR2 as YYREEE (reference sequence). V trimming: 5 bases; J trimming: 2 bases; junction bases outside the gene matches: 8. CDR3 length: 15 residues.

The chain carries TRBV5-1 and TRBJ1-1; D call uncertain. Trimming pared 0 bases from V and 0 bases from J, leaving 9 bases between. The CDR3 consists of 15 residues. CDR1 and CDR2 from the germline V gene are SGHRS and YFSETQ. The chain's CDR3 is CASSLAATLNTEAFF. CDR3 coding DNA: TGCGCCAGCAGCTTGGCCGCGACCCTGAACACTGAAGCTTTCTTT. Full variable domain (missing parts from reference TRBV5-1 and TRBJ1-1): KAGVTQTPRYLIKTRGQQVTLSCSPISGHRSVSWYQQTPGQGLQFLFEYFSETQRNKGNFPGRFSGRQFSNSRSEMNVSTLELGDSALYLCASSLAATLNTEAFFGQGTRLTVV.

As for this clone: A junction end diverges from the germline sequence, so it may reflect a read error. The chain recombines TRBV11-1 with TRBJ2-2; 8 bases align to TRBD1. Germline V gene lookup returns CDR1 SGHAT and CDR2 FQDESV (reference sequence). The CDR3 has 16 amino acids. CDR3 sequence reads: CASGLGGTGTTGELFF. CDR3 sequence (DNA): TGTGCCAGCGGCTTAGGTGGGACAGGCACTACCGGGGAGCTGTTTTTT. The whole variable domain, remainder taken from reference TRBV11-1 and TRBJ2-2, is EAEVAQSPRYKITEKSQAVAFWCDPISGHATLYWYRQILGQGPELLVQFQDESVVDDSQLPKDRFSAERLKGVDSTLKIQPAELGDSAMYLCASGLGGTGTTGELFFGEGSRLTVL.

The rearrangement uses TRBV28 and TRBJ2-3, with D maybe TRBD1 (6 bases). The V end was cut by 6 bases, the J end by 2 bases, with 18 bases between. The CDR3 is 16 residues long. CDR1 is MDHEN and CDR2 is SYDVKM in the germline V gene. CDR3 in DNA: TGTGCCAGCAGGCCATCGGACACAGGGATCACAGATACGCAGTATTTT. Translation: CASRPSDTGITDTQYF.

The count of this clone is one. Additional DNA sequences in this sample encode the identical CDR3. The genes are TRBV20-1 and TRBJ2-7; no reliable D call. CDR1 is DFQATT, CDR2 SNEGSKA, per germline (reference sequence). The V end lost 3 bases, the J end lost 1 base, and 4 bases lay between the germline ends. The CDR3 spans 11 residues. The CDR3 bases are TGCAGTGCTAGCCGGTCCTACGAGCAGTACTTC. Its translation is CSASRSYEQYF.

This clone was found once. The V call is TRBV6-6, the J call TRBJ2-1; possible D gene TRBD2, 6 bases. CDR1 MNHNY and CDR2 SVGAGI come from the germline V gene (reference sequence). The CDR3 is made up of 11 amino acids. V shed 4 bases and J shed 14 bases, with 12 bases lying between them. The CDR3 DNA follows: TGTGCCAGCAGTTCGGGACTGTACGAGTTCTTC. Protein: CASSSGLYEFF.

The V call is TRBV29-1, the J call TRBJ2-5; no firm D call. Per the germline V gene, CDR1 is SQVTM and CDR2 is ANQGSEA. V lost 3 bases and J 4 bases, leaving 9 bases between the germline ends. The CDR3 covers 12 residues. The CDR3 DNA reads TGCAGCGTTGAGGGCGCGCCAGAGACCCAGTACTTC. This codes for CSVEGAPETQYF.